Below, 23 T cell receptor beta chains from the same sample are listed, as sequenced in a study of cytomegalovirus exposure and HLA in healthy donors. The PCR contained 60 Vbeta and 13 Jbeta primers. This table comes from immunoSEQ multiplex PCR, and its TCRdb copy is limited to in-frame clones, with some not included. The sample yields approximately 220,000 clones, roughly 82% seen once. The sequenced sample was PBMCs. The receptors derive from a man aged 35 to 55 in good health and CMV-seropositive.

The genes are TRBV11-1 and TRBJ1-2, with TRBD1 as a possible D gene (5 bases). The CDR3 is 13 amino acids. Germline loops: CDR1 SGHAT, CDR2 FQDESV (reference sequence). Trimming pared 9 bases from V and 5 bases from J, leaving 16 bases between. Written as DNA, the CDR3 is TGTGCCAGTGGGGACGGGGGGTCGTATGGCTACACCTTC. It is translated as CASGDGGSYGYTF.

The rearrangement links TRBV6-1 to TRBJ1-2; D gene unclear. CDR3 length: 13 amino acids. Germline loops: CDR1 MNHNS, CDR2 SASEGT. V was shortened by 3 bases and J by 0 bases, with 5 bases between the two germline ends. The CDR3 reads CASSDSANYGYTF. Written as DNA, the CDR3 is TGTGCCAGCAGTGATTCAGCTAACTATGGCTACACCTTC.

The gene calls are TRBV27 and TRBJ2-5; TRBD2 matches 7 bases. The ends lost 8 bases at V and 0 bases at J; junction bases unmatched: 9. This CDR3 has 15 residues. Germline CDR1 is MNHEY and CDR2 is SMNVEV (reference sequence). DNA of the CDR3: TGTGCCAGCGGGACTGGGCTAGCGGACCAAGAGACCCAGTACTTC. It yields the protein CASGTGLADQETQYF.

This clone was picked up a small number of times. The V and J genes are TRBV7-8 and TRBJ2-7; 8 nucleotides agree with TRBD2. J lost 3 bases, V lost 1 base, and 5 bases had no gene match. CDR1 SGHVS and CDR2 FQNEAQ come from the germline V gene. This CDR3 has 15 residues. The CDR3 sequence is CASSLELAGVYEQYV. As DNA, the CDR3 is TGTGCCAGCAGCTTAGAGCTAGCGGGTGTCTACGAGCAGTACGTC.

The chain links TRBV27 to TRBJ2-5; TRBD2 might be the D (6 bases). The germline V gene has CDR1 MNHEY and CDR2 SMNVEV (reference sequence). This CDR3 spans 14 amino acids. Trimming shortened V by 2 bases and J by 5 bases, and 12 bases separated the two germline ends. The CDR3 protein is CASSLREEEETQYF. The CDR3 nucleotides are TGTGCCAGCAGTTTAAGGGAGGAGGAGGAGACCCAGTACTTC.

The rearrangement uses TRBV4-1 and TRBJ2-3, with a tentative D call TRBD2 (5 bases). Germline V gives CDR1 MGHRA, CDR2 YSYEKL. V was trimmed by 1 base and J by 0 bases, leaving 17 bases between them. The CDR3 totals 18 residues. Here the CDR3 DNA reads TGCGCCAGCAGCCAAGTATCCGGGCGGAGGACTAGCACAGATACGCAGTATTTT. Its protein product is CASSQVSGRRTSTDTQYF.

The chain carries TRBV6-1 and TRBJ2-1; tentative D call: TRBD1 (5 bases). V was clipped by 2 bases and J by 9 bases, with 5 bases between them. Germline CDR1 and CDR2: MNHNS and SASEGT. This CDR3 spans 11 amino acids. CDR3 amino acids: CASSERGEQFF. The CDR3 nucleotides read TGTGCCAGCAGTGAAAGGGGTGAGCAGTTCTTC.

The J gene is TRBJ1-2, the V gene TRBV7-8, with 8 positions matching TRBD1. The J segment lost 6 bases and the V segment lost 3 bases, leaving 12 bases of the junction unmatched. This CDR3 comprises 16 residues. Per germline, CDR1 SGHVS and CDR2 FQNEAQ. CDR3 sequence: CASSLAYRDRNNGYTF. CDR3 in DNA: TGTGCCAGCAGCTTGGCATACCGGGACAGGAACAATGGCTACACCTTC.

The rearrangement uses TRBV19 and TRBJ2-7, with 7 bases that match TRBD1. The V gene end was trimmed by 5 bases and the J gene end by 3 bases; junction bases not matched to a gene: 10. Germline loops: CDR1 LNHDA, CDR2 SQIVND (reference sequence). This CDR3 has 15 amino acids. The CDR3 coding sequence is TGTGCCAGTAGTTCCCCCCGGGACAGCCTCTACGAGCAGTACTTC. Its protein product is CASSSPRDSLYEQYF.

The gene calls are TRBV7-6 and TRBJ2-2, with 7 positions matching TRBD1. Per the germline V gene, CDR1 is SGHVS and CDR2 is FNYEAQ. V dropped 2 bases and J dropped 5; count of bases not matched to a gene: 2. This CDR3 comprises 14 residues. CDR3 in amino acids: CASSLSRGTGELFF. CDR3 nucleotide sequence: TGTGCCAGCAGCTTATCCAGGGGGACCGGGGAGCTGTTTTTT. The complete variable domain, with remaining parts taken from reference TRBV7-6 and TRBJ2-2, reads GAGVSQSPRYKVTKRGQDVALRCDPISGHVSLYWYRQALGQGPEFLTYFNYEAQQDKSGLPNDRFSAERPEGSISTLTIQRTEQRDSAMYRCASSLSRGTGELFFGEGSRLTVL.

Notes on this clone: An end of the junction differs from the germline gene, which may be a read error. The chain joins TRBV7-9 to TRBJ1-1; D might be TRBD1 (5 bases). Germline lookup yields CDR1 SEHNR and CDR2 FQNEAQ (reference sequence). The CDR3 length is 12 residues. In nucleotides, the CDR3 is TGTTCCAGCAGCTTCCCAGGCGGGACAGCTTTCTTT. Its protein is CSSSFPGGTAFF. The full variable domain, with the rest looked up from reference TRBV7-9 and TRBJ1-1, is DTGVSQNPRHKITKRGQNVTFRCDPISEHNRLYWYRQTLGQGPEFLTYFQNEAQLEKSRLLSDRFSAERPKGSFSTLEIQRTEQGDSAMYLCSSSFPGGTAFFGQGTRLTVV.

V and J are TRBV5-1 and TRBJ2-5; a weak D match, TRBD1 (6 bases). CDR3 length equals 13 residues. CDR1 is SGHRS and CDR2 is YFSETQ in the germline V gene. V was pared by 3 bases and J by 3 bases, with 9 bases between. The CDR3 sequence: CASSSGQKETQYF. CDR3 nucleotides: TGCGCCAGCAGCTCCGGACAGAAAGAGACCCAGTACTTC. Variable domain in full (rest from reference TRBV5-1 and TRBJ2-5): KAGVTQTPRYLIKTRGQQVTLSCSPISGHRSVSWYQQTPGQGLQFLFEYFSETQRNKGNFPGRFSGRQFSNSRSEMNVSTLELGDSALYLCASSSGQKETQYFGPGTRLLVL.

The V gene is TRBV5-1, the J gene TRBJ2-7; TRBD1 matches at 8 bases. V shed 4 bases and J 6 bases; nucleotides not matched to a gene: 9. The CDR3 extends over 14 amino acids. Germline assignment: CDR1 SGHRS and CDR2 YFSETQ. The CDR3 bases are TGCGCCAGCAGCACCCGGACAGGGCAAAGCGAGCAGTACTTC. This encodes CASSTRTGQSEQYF.

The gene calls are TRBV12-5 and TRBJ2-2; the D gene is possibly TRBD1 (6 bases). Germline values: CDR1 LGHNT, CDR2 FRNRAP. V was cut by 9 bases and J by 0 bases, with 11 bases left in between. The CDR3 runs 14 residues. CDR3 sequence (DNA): TGTGCTAGCAAGGACAGCGCGAACACCGGGGAGCTGTTTTTT. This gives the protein CASKDSANTGELFF. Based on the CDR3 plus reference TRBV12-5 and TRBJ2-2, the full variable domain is DARVTQTPRHKVTEMGQEVTMRCQPILGHNTVFWYRQTMMQGLELLAYFRNRAPLDDSGMPKDRFSAEMPDATLATLKIQPSEPRDSAVYFCASKDSANTGELFFGEGSRLTVL.

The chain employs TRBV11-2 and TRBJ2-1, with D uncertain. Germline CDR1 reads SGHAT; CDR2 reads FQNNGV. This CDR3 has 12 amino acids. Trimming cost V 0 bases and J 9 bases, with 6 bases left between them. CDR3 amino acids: CASSLDSVEQFF. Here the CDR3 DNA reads TGTGCCAGCAGCTTAGATAGTGTTGAGCAGTTCTTC.

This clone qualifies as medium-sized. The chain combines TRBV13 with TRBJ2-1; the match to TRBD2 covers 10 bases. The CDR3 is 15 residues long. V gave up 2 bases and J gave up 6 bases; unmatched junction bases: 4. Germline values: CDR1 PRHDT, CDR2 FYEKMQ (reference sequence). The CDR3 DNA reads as TGTGCCAGCAGCTTACGACTAGCGGGTTCCAATGAGCAGTTCTTC. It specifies CASSLRLAGSNEQFF.

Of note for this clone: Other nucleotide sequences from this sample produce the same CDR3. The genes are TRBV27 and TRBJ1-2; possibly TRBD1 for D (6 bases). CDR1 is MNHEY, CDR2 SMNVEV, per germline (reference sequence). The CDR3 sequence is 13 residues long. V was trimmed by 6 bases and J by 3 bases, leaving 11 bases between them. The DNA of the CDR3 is TGTGCCAGCAGCTTGACAGGAGACTATGGCTACACCTTC. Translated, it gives CASSLTGDYGYTF.

CDR3 sequence (DNA): TGTGCCAGCAGCTTTAGCGGGAGCACAGATACGCAGTATTTT. Its protein is CASSFSGSTDTQYF. The chain couples TRBV5-6 to TRBJ2-3, with 7 bases matching TRBD2. Trimming removed 2 bases from V and 0 bases from J; junction bases left unmatched: 0. This CDR3 spans 14 amino acids. Germline CDR1 reads SGHDT; CDR2 reads YYEEEE.

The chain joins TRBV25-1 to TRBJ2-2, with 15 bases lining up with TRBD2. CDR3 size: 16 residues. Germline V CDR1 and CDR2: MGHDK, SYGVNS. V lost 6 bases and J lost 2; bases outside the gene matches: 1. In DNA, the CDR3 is TGTGCCAGCAGGGGACTAGCGGGAGGAAACACCGGGGAGCTGTTTTTT. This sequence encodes CASRGLAGGNTGELFF.

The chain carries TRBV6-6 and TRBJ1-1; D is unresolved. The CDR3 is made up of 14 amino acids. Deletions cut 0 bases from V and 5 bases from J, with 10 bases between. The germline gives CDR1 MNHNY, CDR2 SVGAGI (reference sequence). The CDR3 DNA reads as TGTGCCAGCAGTTACTCGACGGGATCTACTGAAGCTTTCTTT. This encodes CASSYSTGSTEAFF.

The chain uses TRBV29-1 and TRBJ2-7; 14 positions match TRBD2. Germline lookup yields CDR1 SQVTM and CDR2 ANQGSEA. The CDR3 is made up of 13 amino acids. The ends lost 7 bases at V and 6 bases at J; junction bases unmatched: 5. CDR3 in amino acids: CSAMGLAGAEQYV. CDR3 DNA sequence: TGCAGCGCAATGGGACTAGCGGGAGCCGAGCAGTACGTC.

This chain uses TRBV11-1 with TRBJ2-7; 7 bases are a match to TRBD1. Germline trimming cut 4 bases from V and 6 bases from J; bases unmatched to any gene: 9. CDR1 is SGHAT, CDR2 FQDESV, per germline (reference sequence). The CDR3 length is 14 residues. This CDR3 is CASSYRGNSIEQYF. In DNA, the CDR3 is TGTGCCAGCAGCTACAGGGGAAATTCAATCGAGCAGTACTTC.

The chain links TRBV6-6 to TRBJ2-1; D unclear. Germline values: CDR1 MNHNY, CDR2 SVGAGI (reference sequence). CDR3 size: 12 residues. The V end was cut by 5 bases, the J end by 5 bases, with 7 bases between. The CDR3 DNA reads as TGTGCCAGCAGTATTAATGACAATGAGCAGTTCTTC. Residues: CASSINDNEQFF.